The following is a T cell receptor beta chain sequence with its context. Sequenced by immunoSEQ multiplex PCR; TCRdb stores in-frame clones only, minus some. This table holds roughly 420,000 clones, over 75% found once. This record belongs to a study of Ad26.COV2.S vaccination and SARS-CoV-2 variants. Germline CDR1 is SGHVS and CDR2 is FQNEAQ. This CDR3 is built from 17 residues. Trimming stripped 1 base from V and 5 bases from J, with 17 bases between. The treatment here: 15 to 20 received Ad26.COV2.S at low or high dose, single or two shots; roughly 5 received placebo; per-sample allocation not given. The investigators took samples on day 63 after the first vaccine or placebo injection.

The J gene is TRBJ1-4, the V gene TRBV7-8; D remains unclear. This receptor was taken from a person between 18 and 65 years old who received the Ad26.COV2.S COVID-19 vaccine or a placebo. The sample in question was peripheral blood, obtained in a trial of Ad26.COV2.S vaccine versus placebo. As DNA, the CDR3 is TGTGCCAGCAGCTTAGAAGGGCCAGGAATAACGAATGAAAAACTGTTTTTT. This codes for CASSLEGPGITNEKLFF.